Listed below are T cell receptor beta chains from one sample, sequenced in a study of PD-1 blockade in mismatch repair-deficient tumors. Sequencing used immunoSEQ multiplex PCR; TCRdb keeps in-frame clones, though not all of them. The sample shows 50,000 or so clones, approximately 81% of them seen only once. The sample here was peripheral blood, taken about 20 weeks after starting pembrolizumab. These receptors all stem from an adult with mismatch repair-deficient cancer. Each CDR3 is given with its conserved first and last residue. The D gene is left open where the match is weak. Expanded clones are given a class, and other clones once, few, many or no size at all.

length: 17; V: TRBV5-1; D: TRBD1; J: TRBJ2-7; size: -; CDR3: CASSLGTGGEITYEQYF; DNA: TGCGCCAGCAGCTTAGGGACAGGGGGCGAGATAACCTACGAGCAGTACTTC
length: 17; V: TRBV4-1; D: TRBD1; J: TRBJ2-6; size: once; CDR3: CASSQERGTVGANVLTF; DNA: TGCGCCAGCAGCCAAGAGAGGGGGACAGTTGGGGCCAACGTCCTGACTTTC
length: 14; V: TRBV5-6; D: TRBD1; J: TRBJ1-2; size: -; CDR3: CASSLRTGTYGYTF; DNA: TGTGCCAGCAGCTTACGGACAGGGACCTATGGCTACACCTTC
length: 13; V: TRBV21-1; D: -; J: TRBJ2-7; size: few; CDR3: CASSPGWGSKQYF; DNA: TGTGCCAGCAGTCCCGGTTGGGGCAGTAAGCAGTACTTC
length: 15; V: TRBV7-2; D: -; J: TRBJ1-4; size: -; CDR3: CASSPHRILNEKLFF; DNA: TGTGCCAGCAGCCCACACAGGATTCTAAATGAAAAACTGTTTTTT
length: 13; V: TRBV18; D: -; J: TRBJ1-2; size: -; CDR3: CASRPPGGYGYTF; DNA: TGTGCCAGCCGACCACCGGGGGGGTATGGCTACACCTTC
length: 14; V: TRBV5-5; D: -; J: TRBJ2-7; size: -; CDR3: CASSLVSGAGEQYF; DNA: TGTGCCAGCAGCTTAGTTTCTGGGGCGGGCGAGCAGTACTTC
length: 15; V: TRBV27; D: -; J: TRBJ1-5; size: -; CDR3: CASSFSGTSNQPQHF; DNA: TGTGCCAGCAGTTTTTCTGGGACAAGCAATCAGCCCCAGCATTTT
length: 17; V: TRBV6-1; D: TRBD2; J: TRBJ2-4; size: -; CDR3: CASSVRTSGSAKNIQYF; DNA: TGTGCCAGCAGTGTTCGGACTAGCGGTTCCGCCAAAAACATTCAGTACTTC
length: 15; V: TRBV9; D: -; J: TRBJ2-7; size: -; CDR3: CASSVAGDGDYEQYF; DNA: TGTGCCAGCAGCGTAGCGGGGGATGGAGACTACGAGCAGTACTTC
length: 16; V: TRBV4-1; D: -; J: TRBJ2-5; size: -; CDR3: CASRPQRGGTKETQYF; DNA: TGCGCCAGCAGGCCTCAACGTGGAGGGACCAAAGAGACCCAGTACTTC
length: 16; V: TRBV11-2; D: TRBD2; J: TRBJ2-5; size: -; CDR3: CASSFSRLAGVETQYF; DNA: TGTGCCAGCAGCTTTTCAAGGCTAGCGGGAGTAGAGACCCAGTACTTC
length: 14; V: TRBV7-2; D: -; J: TRBJ2-5; size: once; CDR3: CASSFEVRAETQYF; DNA: TGTGCCAGCAGCTTTGAAGTTCGTGCAGAGACCCAGTACTTC
length: 15; V: TRBV6-1; D: TRBD2; J: TRBJ2-3; size: -; CDR3: CASSRLAGATDTQYF; DNA: TGTGCCAGCAGTCGACTAGCGGGAGCGACAGATACGCAGTATTTT
length: 16; V: TRBV19; D: -; J: TRBJ1-5; size: -; CDR3: CASSIQGGVVNQPQHF; DNA: TGTGCCAGTAGTATACAGGGAGGGGTGGTCAATCAGCCCCAGCATTTT
length: 16; V: TRBV5-1; D: TRBD2; J: TRBJ2-1; size: -; CDR3: CASSVKRDLPSDEQFF; DNA: TGCGCCAGCAGCGTGAAGCGGGATCTTCCTTCCGATGAGCAGTTCTTC
length: 15; V: TRBV2; D: -; J: TRBJ1-2; size: -; CDR3: CASSDAKGLFYGYTF; DNA: TGTGCCAGCAGTGACGCTAAGGGCCTATTCTATGGCTACACCTTC
length: 16; V: TRBV2; D: TRBD2; J: TRBJ2-1; size: -; CDR3: CASRLAGLASYNEQFF; DNA: TGTGCCAGCAGGTTGGCGGGACTAGCGTCCTACAATGAGCAGTTCTTC
length: 15; V: TRBV5-1; D: TRBD2; J: TRBJ2-5; size: -; CDR3: CASSYSGAGAETQYF; DNA: TGCGCCAGCAGTTATAGCGGGGCAGGCGCGGAGACCCAGTACTTC
length: 14; V: TRBV5-6; D: -; J: TRBJ1-3; size: -; CDR3: CASSLGGGGNTIYF; DNA: TGTGCCAGCAGCTTGGGAGGAGGCGGAAACACCATATATTTT
length: 11; V: TRBV5-1; D: -; J: TRBJ2-3; size: -; CDR3: CASSFLDTQYF; DNA: TGCGCCAGCAGCTTTTTAGATACGCAGTATTTT
length: 15; V: TRBV5-5; D: TRBD1; J: TRBJ1-1; size: -; CDR3: CASSLTGGTVTEAFF; DNA: TGTGCCAGCAGCCTTACAGGGGGCACGGTCACTGAAGCTTTCTTT
length: 11; V: TRBV5-4; D: -; J: TRBJ2-1; size: -; CDR3: CASSEAIEQFF; DNA: TGTGCCAGCAGCGAGGCGATTGAGCAGTTCTTC
length: 13; V: TRBV11-3; D: -; J: TRBJ1-3; size: -; CDR3: CASSLGETNTIYF; DNA: TGTGCCAGCAGCTTAGGAGAAACAAACACCATATATTTT
length: 11; V: TRBV19; D: -; J: TRBJ2-1; size: -; CDR3: CASRTYNEQFF; DNA: TGTGCCAGTAGAACCTACAATGAGCAGTTCTTC
length: 16; V: TRBV29-1; D: TRBD2; J: TRBJ2-3; size: -; CDR3: CSVGGLAPLQTDTQYF; DNA: TGCAGCGTTGGGGGACTAGCGCCACTCCAGACAGATACGCAGTATTTT
length: 13; V: TRBV6-5; D: -; J: TRBJ1-2; size: -; CDR3: CASRPGVAYGYTF; DNA: TGTGCCAGCAGACCAGGGGTCGCCTATGGCTACACCTTC
length: 14; V: TRBV2; D: TRBD2; J: TRBJ2-7; size: -; CDR3: CASRTSGPGYEQYF; DNA: TGTGCCAGCAGGACTAGCGGACCAGGCTACGAGCAGTACTTC
length: 13; V: TRBV19; D: -; J: TRBJ2-5; size: -; CDR3: CASRRDGQETQYF; DNA: TGTGCCAGTAGAAGGGACGGTCAAGAGACCCAGTACTTC
length: 13; V: TRBV23-1; D: -; J: TRBJ2-1; size: -; CDR3: CASSQYRLVKEFF; DNA: TGCGCCAGCAGTCAATATCGTCTAGTTAAGGAGTTCTTC
length: 13; V: TRBV27; D: -; J: TRBJ1-5; size: -; CDR3: CASRKDSNQPQHF; DNA: TGTGCCAGCAGGAAAGATAGCAATCAGCCCCAGCATTTT
length: 18; V: TRBV7-3; D: TRBD1; J: TRBJ2-6; size: medium-sized; CDR3: CASRPPGQGIPGANVLTF; DNA: TGTGCCAGCAGGCCCCCCGGACAGGGGATTCCTGGGGCCAACGTCCTGACTTTC
length: 14; V: TRBV4-2; D: -; J: TRBJ2-3; size: once; CDR3: CASSQGARADTQYF; DNA: TGTGCCAGCAGCCAGGGGGCCCGGGCAGATACGCAGTATTTT
length: 16; V: TRBV4-1; D: -; J: TRBJ2-7; size: -; CDR3: CASSQDRVANPYEQYF; DNA: TGCGCCAGCAGCCAAGATAGGGTGGCCAATCCCTACGAGCAGTACTTC
length: 14; V: TRBV6-5; D: -; J: TRBJ2-2; size: -; CDR3: CASSYSQGSGELFF; DNA: TGTGCCAGCAGTTACTCGCAGGGTTCCGGGGAGCTGTTTTTT
length: 17; V: TRBV14; D: TRBD2; J: TRBJ2-1; size: -; CDR3: CASSQGPGLALYNEQFF; DNA: TGTGCCAGCAGCCAAGGCCCGGGACTAGCTTTATACAATGAGCAGTTCTTC
length: 16; V: TRBV11-3; D: TRBD2; J: TRBJ2-2; size: -; CDR3: CASSYGTSGDTGELFF; DNA: TGTGCCAGCAGTTACGGGACTAGCGGAGACACCGGGGAGCTGTTTTTT
length: 14; V: TRBV5-6; D: -; J: TRBJ2-3; size: -; CDR3: CASSLGRAADTQYF; DNA: TGTGCCAGCAGCTTGGGCAGGGCCGCAGATACGCAGTATTTT
length: 14; V: TRBV7-3; D: TRBD2; J: TRBJ2-7; size: -; CDR3: CASSQSGADYEQYF; DNA: TGTGCCAGCAGCCAAAGCGGGGCCGACTACGAGCAGTACTTC
length: 13; V: TRBV5-8; D: -; J: TRBJ1-5; size: -; CDR3: CASRGLSVQPQHF; DNA: TGTGCCAGCAGGGGGCTGAGTGTTCAGCCCCAGCATTTT
length: 15; V: TRBV29-1; D: -; J: TRBJ1-2; size: -; CDR3: CSVQSMGSGIYGYTF; DNA: TGCAGCGTTCAATCAATGGGGTCAGGTATCTATGGCTACACCTTC
length: 16; V: TRBV21-1; D: -; J: TRBJ2-7; size: -; CDR3: CASSKDVSRTVWEQYF; DNA: TGTGCCAGCAGCAAAGACGTCTCCAGGACCGTGTGGGAGCAGTACTTC
length: 16; V: TRBV6-1; D: TRBD1; J: TRBJ1-5; size: -; CDR3: CASSEGQGRGNQPQHF; DNA: TGTGCCAGCAGTGAAGGACAGGGTCGTGGCAATCAGCCCCAGCATTTT
length: 16; V: TRBV9; D: TRBD2; J: TRBJ2-3; size: -; CDR3: CASSVGAGPSTDTQYF; DNA: TGTGCCAGCAGCGTAGGAGCGGGACCTAGCACAGATACGCAGTATTTT
length: 14; V: TRBV6-6; D: -; J: TRBJ1-1; size: -; CDR3: CASHRPGEVTEAFF; DNA: TGTGCCAGCCACAGGCCAGGGGAGGTCACTGAAGCTTTCTTT
length: 14; V: TRBV7-9; D: -; J: TRBJ1-2; size: once; CDR3: CASSSSAGLYGYTF; DNA: TGTGCCAGCAGCTCGTCGGCAGGACTCTATGGCTACACCTTC
length: 16; V: TRBV7-9; D: TRBD1; J: TRBJ2-7; size: -; CDR3: CASSYPPDRGPYEQYF; DNA: TGTGCCAGCAGCTATCCCCCGGACAGGGGCCCCTACGAGCAGTACTTC